The 2 T cell receptor beta chains in this list originate from one sample, sequenced in a study of molecular identifiers for immune sequencing clone quantification. MiXCR was run by TCRdb on the PCR reads, yielding one entry per CDR3 protein. The data show 80,000 to 130,000 distinct CDR3 sequences, 36% seen once. Specimen: naive CD8+ T cells from blood, with Jurkat cell RNA spiked in. Subset specified: FACS-sorted CD8+CD4-CCR7+CD45RA+ naive T cells. The receptors were gathered from a human donor in good health. Some libraries in this study had Jurkat cell RNA spiked in.

As to this clonotype: It may be a read error: a sequence one base away is much more abundant. The chain uses TRBV28 and TRBJ1-4; D not certain. The V end was cut by 5 bases, the J end by 6 bases, with 10 bases between. The CDR3 contains 13 residues. Germline V CDR1 and CDR2: MDHEN, SYDVKM. CDR3 in DNA: TGTGCCAGCAGTCCGGGGTTTTATGAAAAACTGTTTTTT. Translation: CASSPGFYEKLFF.

Regarding this clonotype: Just one base apart from a much larger clone, this may be a read error. The chain uses TRBV7-6 and TRBJ2-3; TRBD2 aligns across 10 bases. The CDR3 extends over 18 amino acids. Losses at the gene ends were 4 bases for V and 3 bases for J; bases not matched to a gene: 13. Per germline, CDR1 SGHVS and CDR2 FNYEAQ. CDR3 loop: CASSSGVLAGVQTDTQYF. The CDR3 DNA follows: TGTGCCAGCAGCTCGGGCGTCCTAGCGGGAGTACAAACAGATACGCAGTATTTT.